Each of the 21 T cell receptor beta chains below was sequenced from the same sample in a study of blood T cell repertoires in COVID-19. TCRdb's table, derived via immunoSEQ multiplex PCR, lists solely in-frame clones and lacks some. The sample shows more than 250,000 clones, 86% of them seen only once. The sample taken for sequencing was peripheral blood. These TCRs come from a woman in her 50s with acute or convalescent COVID-19.

The J gene is TRBJ1-5, the V gene TRBV4-1, with TRBD1 matching 8 bases. Per germline, CDR1 MGHRA and CDR2 YSYEKL. This CDR3 is 15 amino acids long. The J segment lost 10 bases and the V segment lost 0 bases, leaving 8 bases of the junction unmatched. As DNA, the CDR3 is TGCGCCAGCAGCCAAGATCTGGCAGGGGGCTATCCCCAGCATTTT. The encoded protein is CASSQDLAGGYPQHF.

The chain recombines TRBV10-3 with TRBJ2-2, with D maybe TRBD2 (6 bases). The CDR3 is 14 residues long. V was pared by 5 bases and J by 2 bases, with 9 bases between. CDR1 and CDR2 (germline): ENHRY, SYGVKD. CDR3 sequence: CAISRELNTGELFF. The CDR3 coding sequence is TGTGCCATCAGTCGGGAGCTTAACACCGGGGAGCTGTTTTTT.

The chain employs TRBV5-1 and TRBJ1-4; possible D gene TRBD1, 5 bases. In germline, CDR1 is SGHRS, CDR2 YFSETQ. The CDR3 covers 14 residues. Deletions cut 5 bases from V and 4 bases from J, with 12 bases between. Written as DNA, the CDR3 is TGCGCCAGCAGATCGACAGCCGATAATGAAAAACTGTTTTTT. Residues: CASRSTADNEKLFF.

The rearrangement links TRBV7-2 to TRBJ2-7; 9 nucleotides align to TRBD1. The CDR3 contains 14 residues. The germline gives CDR1 SGHTA, CDR2 FQGNSA. V gave up 5 bases and J gave up 2 bases; unmatched junction bases: 4. The DNA for the CDR3 is TGTGCCAGCAGCCGGGACAGGGACACCTACGAGCAGTACTTC. It encodes CASSRDRDTYEQYF.

The chain joins TRBV29-1 to TRBJ2-7, with 7 bases fitting TRBD1. V was pared by 7 bases and J by 3 bases, with 3 bases of the junction left unmatched. The CDR3 extends over 11 amino acids. The germline CDR1 and CDR2 sequences are SQVTM and ANQGSEA. For the CDR3, the DNA is TGCAGCGCTACAGGGGACTACGAGCAGTACTTC. As protein: CSATGDYEQYF.

The chain recombines TRBV18 with TRBJ1-4; D uncertain. Germline V gives CDR1 KGHSH, CDR2 LQKENI. The length of the CDR3 is 15 residues. V lost 2 bases and J lost 0, with 7 bases in between. CDR3: CASSPAIATNEKLFF. CDR3 nucleotides: TGTGCCAGCTCACCAGCTATAGCAACTAATGAAAAACTGTTTTTT.

This clone turned up a few times. CDR3 residues: CASSRSGGVFDGYTF. The CDR3 region has the DNA TGTGCCAGCAGCCGCTCGGGAGGGGTGTTCGATGGCTACACCTTC. This sequence joins TRBV7-3 and TRBJ1-2; a weak D match, TRBD1 (5 bases). This CDR3 is built from 15 residues. Per germline, CDR1 SGHTA and CDR2 FQGTGA. Trimming stripped 5 bases from V and 6 bases from J, with 19 bases between.

This chain uses TRBV11-3 with TRBJ1-1; the D gene is possibly TRBD1 (5 bases). The CDR3 is 12 amino acids. Trimming cost V 5 bases and J 11 bases, with 15 bases left between them. CDR1 and CDR2 (germline): SGHNT, YENEEA. CDR3 amino acids: CASSTRDSPAFF. The CDR3 bases are TGTGCCAGCAGCACCCGCGACAGTCCCGCTTTCTTT.

This chain connects TRBV6-1 to TRBJ1-2, with 9 positions matching TRBD1. Per the germline V gene, CDR1 is MNHNS and CDR2 is SASEGT. The CDR3 has 15 amino acids. The ends lost 2 bases at V and 6 bases at J; junction bases unmatched: 7. Here the CDR3 DNA reads TGTGCCAGCAGTGAAATGCACAGGGGGCCTGATGGCTACACCTTC. This sequence encodes CASSEMHRGPDGYTF.

The chain links TRBV7-8 to TRBJ2-1; tentatively, D is TRBD1 (6 bases). V was trimmed by 5 bases and J by 8 bases, leaving 10 bases between them. The CDR3 totals 12 residues. Germline assignment: CDR1 SGHVS and CDR2 FQNEAQ. The CDR3 DNA reads TGTGCCAGCAGCCCCAGGGGATATGAGCAGTTCTTC. Its protein is CASSPRGYEQFF.

This clone was counted once. The chain couples TRBV19 to TRBJ2-3; 9 bases agree with TRBD2. CDR3 length: 18 amino acids. V was clipped by 6 bases and J by 0 bases; unmatched bases: 13. Germline-derived CDR1 and CDR2 are LNHDA and SQIVND (reference sequence). The CDR3 sequence is CASSPSGLAGPSTDTQYF. The DNA of the CDR3 is TGTGCCAGTAGCCCTTCAGGGCTAGCGGGGCCTAGCACAGATACGCAGTATTTT.

The V gene is TRBV7-9, the J gene TRBJ2-3, with 9 nucleotides matching TRBD2. The CDR3 covers 14 residues. Germline lookup yields CDR1 SEHNR and CDR2 FQNEAQ (reference sequence). The junction had 2 bases not matched to a gene; V was cut back by 4 bases and J by 3 bases. DNA of the CDR3: TGTGCCAGCAGCTGGCGGGGGGGGACAGATACGCAGTATTTT. This sequence encodes CASSWRGGTDTQYF.

The chain has TRBV9 and TRBJ1-3, with 8 bases aligning to TRBD1. The junction had 8 bases not matched to a gene; V was cut back by 0 bases and J by 0 bases. Germline V lookup: CDR1 SGDLS, CDR2 YYNGEE. The CDR3 sequence is 18 residues long. The CDR3 bases are TGTGCCAGCAGCGTAGGTGCCGGACAGGGCCTCTCTGGAAACACCATATATTTT. Translating it yields CASSVGAGQGLSGNTIYF.

This chain uses TRBV3-1 (or the pseudogene TRBV3-2) with TRBJ2-2, with D uncertain. V was clipped by 7 bases and J by 7 bases, with 13 bases between them. The length of the CDR3 is 13 residues. Germline lookup yields CDR1 LGHDT and CDR2 YNNKEL (reference sequence). Here the CDR3 reads CASIPGIGGELFF. In nucleotides, the CDR3 is TGTGCCAGCATCCCAGGCATTGGCGGGGAGCTGTTTTTT.

The chain's CDR3 is CASSRLASYEQYF. The CDR3, as DNA: TGTGCCAGCAGTCGACTAGCGTCCTACGAGCAGTACTTC. This chain joins TRBV27 and TRBJ2-7, with TRBD2 identical over 8 bases. CDR1 is MNHEY and CDR2 is SMNVEV in the germline V gene (reference sequence). V shed 5 bases, J shed 1 base, and the junction held 1 base outside the gene matches. The CDR3 runs 13 residues.

The chain is built from TRBV4-2 and TRBJ2-5; 10 positions agree with TRBD2. CDR1 and CDR2 from the germline V gene are LGHNA and YNFKEQ. Trimming removed 1 base from V and 2 bases from J; junction bases left unmatched: 4. The CDR3 loop spans 16 amino acids. Here the CDR3 DNA reads TGTGCCAGCAGCCAAGCCCCTAGCGGGGGACAAGAGACCCAGTACTTC. Protein product: CASSQAPSGGQETQYF.

As DNA, the CDR3 is TGTGCCAGCAGCTTAGACAGGACCTCCTACGAGCAGTACTTC. It translates to CASSLDRTSYEQYF. The V and J genes are TRBV7-9 and TRBJ2-7; D might be TRBD1 (5 bases). This CDR3 has 14 amino acids. The ends were cut back, 1 base at V and 0 bases at J, with 7 bases in the middle. Germline V gives CDR1 SEHNR, CDR2 FQNEAQ (reference sequence).

The rearrangement links TRBV4-2 to TRBJ1-4; D is undetermined. There are 16 residues in the CDR3. The germline CDR1 and CDR2 sequences are LGHNA and YNFKEQ. Trimming left V 0 bases short and J 0 bases short, with 8 bases between. The CDR3 bases are TGTGCCAGCAGCCAAGATCGTAGTGCAACTAATGAAAAACTGTTTTTT. It yields the protein CASSQDRSATNEKLFF.

The rearrangement links TRBV11-3 to TRBJ2-7; 7 bases agree with TRBD1. Trimming cost V 5 bases and J 3 bases; bases outside gene matches: 4. CDR3 length equals 13 residues. The germline V gene encodes CDR1 SGHNT and CDR2 YENEEA. The CDR3 DNA is TGTGCCAGCAGCCGGGGACAGTTCTACGAGCAGTACTTC. Protein: CASSRGQFYEQYF.

The V and J genes are TRBV27 and TRBJ2-3; D may be TRBD1 (6 bases). V was pared by 4 bases and J by 2 bases, with 16 bases between. CDR1 is MNHEY, CDR2 SMNVEV, per germline (reference sequence). The CDR3 is made up of 16 amino acids. The CDR3 region has the DNA TGTGCCAGCAGTTCACCGGACAGAGCGGCCACAGATACGCAGTATTTT. Its translation: CASSSPDRAATDTQYF.

V is TRBV9 and J is TRBJ2-7; the D is unclear. V lost 1 base and J lost 0, with 14 bases in between. Per the germline V gene, CDR1 is SGDLS and CDR2 is YYNGEE. This CDR3 has 16 residues. The CDR3 DNA reads as TGTGCCAGCAGCGTATTGCCAGCGCCGAGCTCCTACGAGCAGTACTTC. As protein: CASSVLPAPSSYEQYF.